This T cell receptor beta chain was recorded in a study of T cells in Graves' hyperthyroidism and ophthalmopathy. Regarding the study as a whole: Among thyroid clonotypes expanded above 0.001, most also appeared in blood.

This CDR3 is 14 amino acids long. CDR1 is SGHTA, CDR2 FQGNSA, per germline. The trim removed 4 bases at V and 9 bases at J, leaving 8 bases unmatched. Investigators excluded patients with uncontrolled infection, other autoimmune disease, pregnancy or lactation. TCR beta CDR3 regions were amplified from RNA. The HTBI set primed first-round TCR CDR3 RT-PCR. TCRdb re-called the multiplex PCR reads with MiXCR, one entry per CDR3 protein. This sample has around 380,000 distinct CDR3 sequences; approximately 15% occur once, and the top ten carry around 21%. Concerning this clonotype: Its specificity is not known.

V usage is TRBV7-2 and J usage is TRBJ1-5, with 8 bases identical to TRBD1. The receptor's source is a man younger than 40 with Graves' hyperthyroidism that later progressed to Graves' ophthalmopathy. Specimen: blood. The CDR3 here is CASSWTGPARPQHF. CDR3 DNA: TGTGCCAGCAGCTGGACAGGGCCGGCGCGGCCCCAGCATTTT.